This T cell receptor beta chain stems from a study of T-cell memory formation after mild COVID-19. TCRdb reprocessed the 5' RACE reads with MiXCR, giving one entry per CDR3 protein. The sample lists hundreds of thousands of distinct CDR3 sequences, 25% to 30% occurring once. Study results and limitations: Mainly in CM and EM were contracting CD4+ clones; CD8+ were in EMRA.

Turning to this clonotype: Antigen specificity is unknown.

Sequencing was performed on PBMCs or a T cell subset sorted from them (not recorded which). This clonotype was sampled from an adult woman who had mild COVID-19 (a few samples of this study predate the infection). Cell type and time point are not known.

The chain's CDR3 is CATSDAGTSGRIGELFF. The CDR3 nucleotides are TGTGCCACCAGTGACGCAGGGACTAGCGGGAGAATCGGGGAGCTGTTTTTT. The chain carries TRBV24-1 and TRBJ2-2, with TRBD2 matching 14 bases. Trimming removed 4 bases from V and 7 bases from J; junction bases left unmatched: 7. Germline V gene data show CDR1 as KGHDR and CDR2 as SFDVKD. The CDR3 totals 17 residues.